The 27 T cell receptor beta chains below all came from one sample that was sequenced in a study of T-cell memory formation after mild COVID-19. Via MiXCR, TCRdb re-called the 5' RACE reads, giving one row per CDR3 protein. The sample yields 110,000 to 150,000 distinct CDR3 sequences, 11% to 15% seen once. Sequenced sample: PBMCs or a T cell subset sorted from them (not recorded which). These receptors all stem from an adult woman who had mild COVID-19 (a few samples of this study predate the infection). Cell type and time point are not known.

The chain has TRBV29-1 and TRBJ2-2; D remains ambiguous. V lost 5 bases, J lost 5 bases, and 3 bases lay in between. The CDR3 runs 10 residues. CDR1 and CDR2 from the germline V gene are SQVTM and ANQGSEA. In nucleotides, the CDR3 is TGCAGCGTTTGGACCGGGGAGCTGTTTTTT. Translated, it gives CSVWTGELFF.

This clonotype was counted between two and nine times. This chain links TRBV4-1 with TRBJ1-1; D not resolved. Deletions cut 1 base from V and 4 bases from J, with 7 bases between. CDR1 and CDR2 (germline): MGHRA, YSYEKL. This CDR3 is built from 13 residues. In nucleotides, the CDR3 is TGCGCCAGCAGCCAAGTCCCCTCCACTGAAGCTTTCTTT. It is translated as CASSQVPSTEAFF.

This clonotype has just a few counts. The rearrangement links TRBV9 to TRBJ2-2, with TRBD2 matching over 10 bases. Trimming cost V 0 bases and J 6 bases; bases outside gene matches: 11. CDR1 is SGDLS, CDR2 YYNGEE, per germline. The CDR3 contains 18 residues. CDR3: CASSVGAAGGSYAGELFF. As DNA, the CDR3 is TGTGCCAGCAGCGTAGGGGCAGCGGGAGGGTCTTACGCCGGGGAGCTGTTTTTT.

This clonotype was seen a handful of times. The chain uses TRBV5-4 and TRBJ2-3; possible D gene TRBD1, 5 bases. Trimming took 2 bases from V and 0 from J, leaving 10 bases between them. Germline V gene sequence: CDR1 SGHNT, CDR2 YYREEE (reference sequence). CDR3 length: 15 residues. The CDR3 protein is CASSFRQSSTDTQYF. The CDR3 DNA follows: TGTGCCAGCAGCTTTCGACAGTCGAGCACAGATACGCAGTATTTT. The full variable domain, completed using reference TRBV5-4 and TRBJ2-3, is ETGVTQSPTHLIKTRGQQVTLRCSSQSGHNTVSWYQQALGQGPQFIFQYYREEENGRGNFPPRFSGLQFPNYSSELNVNALELDDSALYLCASSFRQSSTDTQYFGPGTRLTVL.

This clonotype has a handful of counts. In nucleotides, the CDR3 is TGCAGCGTCTTGAAATTCGGAGGACAGTCTGATGGCTACACCTTC. Translation gives CSVLKFGGQSDGYTF. This rearrangement joins TRBV29-1 to TRBJ1-2; TRBD1 is a possible D gene (6 bases). CDR1 SQVTM and CDR2 ANQGSEA come from the germline V gene. The V gene lost 6 bases and the J gene lost 6 bases, with 23 bases spanning the gap. This CDR3 has 15 amino acids.

The chain joins TRBV7-9 to TRBJ2-7; 7 nucleotides line up with TRBD2. The CDR3 extends over 15 amino acids. V gave up 1 base and J gave up 0 bases; unmatched junction bases: 3. Germline-derived CDR1 and CDR2 are SEHNR and FQNEAQ (reference sequence). The CDR3 DNA is TGTGCCAGCAGCTTAGGGGGCGGGAGCTCCTACGAGCAGTACTTC. Protein: CASSLGGGSSYEQYF.

The gene calls are TRBV4-1 and TRBJ2-5; 8 bases map to TRBD2. V was pared by 4 bases and J by 0 bases, with 7 bases of the junction left unmatched. The CDR3 runs to 16 residues. The V gene's germline CDR1 is MGHRA and CDR2 YSYEKL. CDR3 DNA: TGCGCCAGCAGCCTCGGGACGGGGGGGCACCAAGAGACCCAGTACTTC. It encodes CASSLGTGGHQETQYF.

This clonotype occurred a few times. This chain connects TRBV11-2 to TRBJ2-3; D is undetermined. This CDR3 is 13 amino acids long. Between the trimmed V and J ends, which lost 1 base and 5 bases, there was a span of 7 bases. Germline V gives CDR1 SGHAT, CDR2 FQNNGV. CDR3 in amino acids: CASSLVLGDTQYF. Written as DNA, the CDR3 is TGTGCCAGCAGCTTAGTACTCGGAGATACGCAGTATTTT. Looking up the rest from reference TRBV11-2 and TRBJ2-3 gives the full variable domain: EAGVAQSPRYKIIEKRQSVAFWCNPISGHATLYWYQQILGQGPKLLIQFQNNGVVDDSQLPKDRFSAERLKGVDSTLKIQPAKLEDSAVYLCASSLVLGDTQYFGPGTRLTVL.

The rearrangement links TRBV6-5 to TRBJ1-1; unclear D gene. The V gene's germline CDR1 is MNHEY and CDR2 SVGAGI. V lost 8 bases, J lost 6 bases, and 10 bases lay in between. The CDR3 length is 11 residues. The CDR3 reads CASQLGAEAFF. In DNA, the CDR3 is TGTGCCAGCCAACTGGGTGCTGAAGCTTTCTTT.

The V call is TRBV20-1, the J call TRBJ2-3, with 10 bases matching TRBD2. Trimming took 3 bases from V and 4 from J; bases not matched to a gene: 7. The germline V gene encodes CDR1 DFQATT and CDR2 SNEGSKA (reference sequence). This CDR3 comprises 15 residues. The chain's CDR3 is CSASYGSGRADTQYF. The CDR3 bases are TGCAGTGCTAGCTACGGGAGCGGGAGGGCAGATACGCAGTATTTT.

This clonotype occurred a few times. This rearrangement joins TRBV20-1 to TRBJ2-7; a possible D gene is TRBD1 (6 bases). The CDR3 has 13 amino acids. V lost 3 bases and J 5 bases, leaving 14 bases between the germline ends. The germline V gene encodes CDR1 DFQATT and CDR2 SNEGSKA (reference sequence). The CDR3 DNA reads as TGCAGTGCTAGGGCCCCCACAGGGCACGAGCAGTACTTC. This encodes CSARAPTGHEQYF.

The chain uses TRBV27 and TRBJ2-5; a possible D gene is TRBD2 (6 bases). CDR3 length: 17 residues. The germline V gene encodes CDR1 MNHEY and CDR2 SMNVEV (reference sequence). The V end was cut by 2 bases, the J end by 1 base, with 17 bases between. The CDR3 loop is CASSLGALAYGQETQYF. The CDR3 region has the DNA TGTGCCAGCAGTTTAGGGGCACTAGCTTATGGCCAAGAGACCCAGTACTTC.

In this sample, this clonotype turned up a few times. The chain uses TRBV29-1 and TRBJ2-7, with D perhaps matching TRBD1 or TRBD2 (5 bases each). Germline assignment: CDR1 SQVTM and CDR2 ANQGSEA. V dropped 0 bases and J dropped 3 bases, with 12 bases sitting between them. The CDR3 runs to 14 residues. The CDR3 reads CSVEDRRGGYEQYF. CDR3 nucleotides: TGCAGCGTTGAAGATAGACGGGGCGGCTACGAGCAGTACTTC.

This clonotype was counted between two and nine times. J is TRBJ1-2 and V is TRBV7-9; possible D gene TRBD1, 5 bases. The CDR3 is 14 residues long. Trimming left V 4 bases short and J 7 bases short, with 16 bases between. Germline assignment: CDR1 SEHNR and CDR2 FQNEAQ (reference sequence). The CDR3 here is CASSYSRQRGGYTF. CDR3 bases: TGTGCCAGCAGCTACTCAAGACAGAGGGGTGGCTACACCTTC.

J is TRBJ2-1 and V is TRBV19; tentative D call: TRBD2 (5 bases). V was clipped by 4 bases and J by 1 base, with 11 bases between them. The CDR3 is 15 residues long. Germline lookup yields CDR1 LNHDA and CDR2 SQIVND (reference sequence). CDR3 bases: TGTGCCAGTAGTAGCGGGCACATTTCCTACAATGAGCAGTTCTTC. It yields the protein CASSSGHISYNEQFF.

This clonotype was counted a few times. V gene TRBV15 combines with J gene TRBJ2-1; D is uncertain. The CDR3 has 17 residues. The V gene lost 0 bases and the J gene lost 5 bases, with 17 bases spanning the gap. Germline V gene data show CDR1 as LNHNV and CDR2 as YYDKDF (reference sequence). The CDR3 nucleotides are TGTGCCACCAGCAGAGACCCACCACTAAAAGACGACAATGAGCAGTTCTTC. It codes for CATSRDPPLKDDNEQFF.

The chain links TRBV4-1 to TRBJ1-2; D not resolved. In germline, CDR1 is MGHRA, CDR2 YSYEKL. This CDR3 contains 14 residues. V gave up 8 bases and J gave up 4 bases, with 17 bases separating them. In DNA, the CDR3 is TGCGCCAGCGGCCCTCTCGCGGCGGTCTATGGCTACACCTTC. Its protein product is CASGPLAAVYGYTF.

The chain joins TRBV7-9 to TRBJ1-2, with D unclear. Germline lookup yields CDR1 SEHNR and CDR2 FQNEAQ (reference sequence). CDR3 length equals 10 residues. Trimming pared 8 bases from V and 6 bases from J, leaving 7 bases between. The CDR3 is CASHGDGYTF. CDR3 in DNA: TGTGCCAGCCACGGCGATGGCTACACCTTC.

The V gene is TRBV5-1, the J gene TRBJ2-3; D may be TRBD1 (6 bases). V lost 0 bases to trimming and J lost 2 bases, with 19 bases between them. Germline-derived CDR1 and CDR2 are SGHRS and YFSETQ. The CDR3 loop spans 18 amino acids. The CDR3 sequence: CASSLEGGAWGHTDTQYF. In nucleotides, the CDR3 is TGCGCCAGCAGCTTGGAGGGCGGCGCGTGGGGGCACACAGATACGCAGTATTTT.

This clonotype has ten or more counts. The rearrangement joins TRBV20-1 to TRBJ2-5; no firm D call. CDR1 and CDR2 (germline): DFQATT, SNEGSKA (reference sequence). CDR3 size: 17 residues. V was pared by 0 bases and J by 0 bases, with 17 bases between. CDR3 in amino acids: CSARDLHPTAYQETQYF. The CDR3, as DNA: TGCAGTGCTAGAGATCTCCACCCGACCGCGTACCAAGAGACCCAGTACTTC.

The CDR3 nucleotides are TGTGCCAGCAGCTTAGATGGGTGGTCTAGCGGACACAATGAGCAGTTCTTC. Residues: CASSLDGWSSGHNEQFF. The V gene is TRBV11-2, the J gene TRBJ2-1; 7 nucleotides match TRBD2. Germline-derived CDR1 and CDR2 are SGHAT and FQNNGV. The length of the CDR3 is 17 residues. With 0 bases clipped from V and 5 bases from J, the junction kept 10 bases outside the gene matches.

This clonotype has only a few counts. The chain employs TRBV7-6 and TRBJ2-7; 9 bases match TRBD1. V lost 5 bases, J lost 11 bases, and 13 bases stayed unmatched. This CDR3 is 14 amino acids long. CDR1 SGHVS and CDR2 FNYEAQ come from the germline V gene. CDR3: CASSPGLDRGEKYF. CDR3 nucleotides: TGTGCCAGCAGCCCCGGATTGGACAGGGGAGAGAAGTACTTC.

V is TRBV7-9 and J is TRBJ2-2; the D gene is possibly TRBD1 (5 bases). Trimming cost V 4 bases and J 2 bases, with 11 bases left between them. From germline, CDR1 is SEHNR and CDR2 FQNEAQ (reference sequence). This CDR3 has 15 amino acids. CDR3 loop: CASSSGWYNTGELFF. DNA for the CDR3: TGTGCCAGCAGCTCAGGGTGGTACAACACCGGGGAGCTGTTTTTT.

This clonotype was found a few times. This chain connects TRBV7-9 to TRBJ1-1, with 9 bases aligning to TRBD1. Germline CDR1 reads SEHNR; CDR2 reads FQNEAQ (reference sequence). Losses at the gene ends were 1 base for V and 1 base for J; bases not matched to a gene: 7. CDR3 length: 17 amino acids. This chain's CDR3 is CASSLGPTQGANTEAFF. The DNA of the CDR3 is TGTGCCAGCAGCTTAGGCCCAACACAGGGGGCGAACACTGAAGCTTTCTTT.

This clonotype was seen a few times. V gene TRBV7-6 combines with J gene TRBJ2-7; perhaps TRBD2 as D (5 bases). This CDR3 is 14 amino acids long. Trimming removed 2 bases from V and 5 bases from J, with 13 bases in between. Germline V gene data show CDR1 as SGHVS and CDR2 as FNYEAQ. The CDR3 loop reads CASSLPALGDEQYF. The DNA for the CDR3 is TGTGCCAGCAGCTTACCGGCATTGGGAGACGAGCAGTACTTC.

The rearrangement links TRBV10-3 to TRBJ1-2; D is undetermined. The V gene's germline CDR1 is ENHRY and CDR2 SYGVKD. This CDR3 is built from 13 residues. Trimming shortened V by 6 bases and J by 10 bases, and 18 bases separated the two germline ends. In DNA form, the CDR3 reads TGTGCCATCAGGGGAGTTGAGGTGGCCAACTACACCTTC. Protein: CAIRGVEVANYTF.

The CDR3 coding sequence is TGCGCCAGCAGCTTGCGGTTGGGGCCAGGCTACGAGCAGTACTTC. As protein: CASSLRLGPGYEQYF. V is TRBV5-1 and J is TRBJ2-7; D possibly corresponds to TRBD1 (5 bases). The V end lost 1 base, the J end lost 3 bases, and 14 bases lay between the germline ends. Germline CDR1 reads SGHRS; CDR2 reads YFSETQ. The CDR3 has 15 residues.